Shown below are 27 T cell receptor beta chains from a single sample sequenced in a study of shared clonotypes between healthy human individuals (dated by TCRdb to about 2020). The library came from the immunoSEQ multiplex PCR assay. As stored in TCRdb, this immuneACCESS dataset retains in-frame rearrangements with V and J assigned. A fraction of the clones does not appear; measured against another copy, unresolved V genes explain less than half of the discrepancy, and the remainder lacks a known reason. Here the sample has over 2 million clones; less than 95% occur a single time. Approximately 0.39% of the sample is held by the ten biggest clonotypes. Sequencing was done on a sample of naive CD4+ T cells from PBMCs. Taken with the paper, the label for cell subset or site translates to: CD45RA+ positively selected. Every receptor here comes from a man in his late teens or twenties in good health. Some clones in this sample may be carry-over from other donors' samples.

This clone was detected once. The chain employs TRBV2 and TRBJ1-2; 7 bases agree with TRBD1. Germline V gene sequence: CDR1 SNHLY, CDR2 FYNNEI. The CDR3 runs 15 residues. V was pared by 1 base and J by 8 bases, with 10 bases of the junction left unmatched. The CDR3 is CASSEGGTVKRGYTF. The CDR3 bases are TGTGCCAGCAGTGAAGGGGGGACAGTCAAGAGGGGCTACACCTTC.

This chain connects TRBV28 to TRBJ2-7; TRBD2 is a possible D gene (5 bases). The CDR3 is 15 residues long. Trimming removed 8 bases from V and 1 base from J, with 18 bases in between. CDR1 is MDHEN, CDR2 SYDVKM, per germline. In DNA, the CDR3 is TGTGCCAGCGACAATTACAGTGGCGGGTCCTACGAGCAGTACTTC. This encodes CASDNYSGGSYEQYF.

This chain connects TRBV2 to TRBJ1-1; TRBD1 aligns across 7 bases. Trimming cost V 0 bases and J 7 bases; bases outside gene matches: 20. Germline V gene sequence: CDR1 SNHLY, CDR2 FYNNEI. The length of the CDR3 is 19 residues. Here the CDR3 reads CASSEAPKVFQGQPVEAFF. The CDR3 DNA reads as TGTGCCAGCAGTGAAGCGCCAAAGGTTTTCCAGGGACAGCCGGTTGAAGCTTTCTTT.

DNA of the CDR3: TGTGCCACCAGCGTTGACACAGATACGCAGTATTTT. Protein sequence: CATSVDTDTQYF. The chain joins TRBV15 to TRBJ2-3; no clear D. Between the trimmed V and J ends, which lost 5 bases and 2 bases, there was a span of 5 bases. Germline V gene sequence: CDR1 LNHNV, CDR2 YYDKDF (reference sequence). The CDR3 is 12 amino acids.

This sequence joins TRBV10-1 and TRBJ2-2; D gene uncertain. V lost 3 bases and J 0 bases, leaving 17 bases between the germline ends. The CDR3 totals 18 residues. Germline V lookup: CDR1 WNHNN, CDR2 SYGVQD (reference sequence). The CDR3 region is CASSDPGLCNPNTGELFF. The CDR3 bases are TGCGCCAGCAGTGACCCCGGGCTTTGCAATCCGAACACCGGGGAGCTGTTTTTT.

This chain connects TRBV9 to TRBJ1-3; a possible D gene is TRBD1 (5 bases). Germline-derived CDR1 and CDR2 are SGDLS and YYNGEE. Trimming removed 0 bases from V and 0 bases from J, with 10 bases in between. The CDR3 extends over 16 amino acids. The CDR3 spells CASSVDYGTSGNTIYF. The CDR3 DNA reads as TGTGCCAGCAGCGTAGACTACGGGACCTCTGGAAACACCATATATTTT.

V gene TRBV5-4 combines with J gene TRBJ2-7; D possibly corresponds to TRBD2 (6 bases). V was pared by 2 bases and J by 3 bases, with 12 bases between. Germline V gene sequence: CDR1 SGHNT, CDR2 YYREEE (reference sequence). This CDR3 comprises 14 residues. The CDR3: CASSLDSGDYEQYF. CDR3 nucleotide sequence: TGTGCCAGCAGCTTAGATAGCGGCGACTACGAGCAGTACTTC.

The chain joins TRBV28 to TRBJ1-3; D is possibly TRBD1 (5 bases). V lost 5 bases and J lost 5, with 16 bases in between. The CDR3 is 15 amino acids. Germline V gene lookup returns CDR1 MDHEN and CDR2 SYDVKM. The CDR3 protein is CASSAAGTARNTIYF. CDR3 coding DNA: TGTGCCAGCAGTGCCGCCGGGACCGCCAGAAACACCATATATTTT. The full variable domain, with the rest looked up from reference TRBV28 and TRBJ1-3, is DVKVTQSSRYLVKRTGEKVFLECVQDMDHENMFWYRQDPGLGLRLIYFSYDVKMKEKGDIPEGYSVSREKKERFSLILESASTNQTSMYLCASSAAGTARNTIYFGEGSWLTVV.

This sequence joins TRBV5-1 and TRBJ2-5; 13 bases are a match to TRBD2. Trimming removed 4 bases from V and 4 bases from J; junction bases left unmatched: 10. This CDR3 comprises 17 residues. Germline lookup yields CDR1 SGHRS and CDR2 YFSETQ. Written as DNA, the CDR3 is TGCGCCAGCAGCGTTGGACTAGCGGGAGCTTGGGGAGAGACCCAGTACTTC. It translates to CASSVGLAGAWGETQYF.

The chain has TRBV27 and TRBJ1-1; a weak D match, TRBD1 (5 bases). The CDR3 has 14 amino acids. The germline V and J ends were trimmed by 6 bases and 6 bases, with 17 bases remaining between them. Per the germline V gene, CDR1 is MNHEY and CDR2 is SMNVEV (reference sequence). CDR3 bases: TGTGCCAGCAGCCCCCACCGGGGGGGGGCTGAAGCTTTCTTT. Its translation is CASSPHRGGAEAFF.

The chain links TRBV7-2 to TRBJ2-7, with TRBD2 identical over 13 bases. This CDR3 is 15 amino acids long. From germline, CDR1 is SGHTA and CDR2 FQGNSA. V gave up 1 base and J gave up 6 bases; unmatched junction bases: 3. CDR3 nucleotide sequence: TGTGCCAGCAGCTTAGGACTAGCGGGAGGAATCGAGCAGTACTTC. Its translation: CASSLGLAGGIEQYF.

The chain has TRBV7-2 and TRBJ2-7, with a weak D call TRBD1 (7 bases). The germline V gene has CDR1 SGHTA and CDR2 FQGNSA. This CDR3 is built from 14 residues. Deletions cut 5 bases from V and 2 bases from J, with 13 bases between. The CDR3 is CASSRGTVPYEQYF. The CDR3 bases are TGTGCCAGCAGCCGGGGGACAGTCCCCTACGAGCAGTACTTC.

The chain is built from TRBV18 and TRBJ1-3; no clear D gene. CDR1 and CDR2 (germline): KGHSH, LQKENI. This CDR3 has 16 residues. V was clipped by 1 base and J by 0 bases, with 10 bases between them. The CDR3 sequence is CASSPQTAGSGNTIYF. CDR3 nucleotide sequence: TGTGCCAGCTCACCACAGACCGCAGGCTCTGGAAACACCATATATTTT.

This clone was found once. The genes are TRBV28 and TRBJ1-5, with 9 bases identical to TRBD1. Germline V lookup: CDR1 MDHEN, CDR2 SYDVKM. The CDR3 consists of 15 residues. Unmatched junction bases numbered 8, after V lost 5 bases and J lost 6 bases. CDR3 sequence (DNA): TGTGCCAGCAGTGTATACAGGGGGCAGGGTCAGCCCCAGCATTTT. Its translation is CASSVYRGQGQPQHF. The entire variable domain, with the rest obtained from reference TRBV28 and TRBJ1-5, is as follows: DVKVTQSSRYLVKRTGEKVFLECVQDMDHENMFWYRQDPGLGLRLIYFSYDVKMKEKGDIPEGYSVSREKKERFSLILESASTNQTSMYLCASSVYRGQGQPQHFGDGTRLSIL.

The CDR3, as DNA: TGCAGCGTAAAGCGCTTCCAAGAGACCCAGTACTTC. Translating gives CSVKRFQETQYF. This sequence joins TRBV29-1 and TRBJ2-5; D gene uncertain. In germline, CDR1 is SQVTM, CDR2 ANQGSEA. V gave up 6 bases and J gave up 1 base, with 9 bases separating them. The length of the CDR3 is 12 residues. Supplemented by reference TRBV29-1 and TRBJ2-5, the full variable domain reads SAVISQKPSRDICQRGTSLTIQCQVDSQVTMMFWYRQQPGQSLTLIATANQGSEATYESGFVIDKFPISRPNLTFSTLTVSNMSPEDSSIYLCSVKRFQETQYFGPGTRLLVL.

The chain carries TRBV6-5 and TRBJ2-2; the match to TRBD2 covers 9 bases. V dropped 7 bases and J dropped 6; count of bases not matched to a gene: 9. Germline CDR1 and CDR2: MNHEY and SVGAGI. This CDR3 region has 15 residues. CDR3 sequence (DNA): TGTGCCAGCATTCCTACCGGGACTAGCCCCGGGGAGCTGTTTTTT. Its protein product is CASIPTGTSPGELFF.

This clone is a singleton in its sample. V gene TRBV6-1 combines with J gene TRBJ1-2; 7 bases are shared with TRBD1. Germline loops: CDR1 MNHNS, CDR2 SASEGT. The CDR3 sequence is 13 residues long. V lost 6 bases and J lost 6; bases outside the gene matches: 7. The CDR3 is CASRTTGLDGYTF. CDR3 DNA: TGTGCCAGCAGGACGACAGGGTTGGATGGCTACACCTTC.

This chain joins TRBV7-8 and TRBJ2-5, with 12 bases fitting TRBD1. Germline V CDR1 and CDR2: SGHVS, FQNEAQ. Unmatched junction bases numbered 9, after V lost 5 bases and J lost 5 bases. The CDR3 sequence is 16 residues long. The CDR3 sequence is CASSIAGTGGGETQYF. DNA of the CDR3: TGTGCCAGCAGCATTGCCGGGACAGGGGGCGGGGAGACCCAGTACTTC. The variable domain in full, with the rest retrieved from reference TRBV7-8 and TRBJ2-5, is GAGVSQSPRYKVAKRGQDVALRCDPISGHVSLFWYQQALGQGPEFLTYFQNEAQLDKSGLPSDRFFAERPEGSVSTLKIQRTQQEDSAVYLCASSIAGTGGGETQYFGPGTRLLVL.

The chain recombines TRBV28 with TRBJ2-7; 7 nucleotides align to TRBD1. The V gene's germline CDR1 is MDHEN and CDR2 SYDVKM. The CDR3 has 14 residues. After removal of 7 bases from V and 0 bases from J, the junction contained 6 bases not matched to a gene. The CDR3 is CASTQQGHSYEQYF. The DNA for the CDR3 is TGTGCCAGCACCCAACAGGGGCACTCCTACGAGCAGTACTTC.

CDR3 sequence reads: CASSRSAPGPYEQYF. The DNA of the CDR3 is TGTGCCAGCAGCCGCTCCGCTCCGGGCCCCTACGAGCAGTACTTC. The rearrangement links TRBV28 to TRBJ2-7; D gene ambiguous. This CDR3 region has 15 residues. V dropped 6 bases and J dropped 2 bases, with 17 bases sitting between them. Looked up from germline, CDR1 is MDHEN and CDR2 is SYDVKM.

This clone was observed a few times. J is TRBJ1-3 and V is TRBV20-1; D is possibly TRBD1 (5 bases). Germline assignment: CDR1 DFQATT and CDR2 SNEGSKA (reference sequence). This CDR3 has 11 residues. V dropped 5 bases and J dropped 16 bases, with 18 bases sitting between them. Here the CDR3 reads CSAGGAGRRYF. The CDR3 coding sequence is TGCAGTGCTGGAGGGGCGGGGCGAAGGTATTTT.

Only one count was recorded for this clone. The genes are TRBV7-2 and TRBJ2-1, with TRBD2 as a possible D gene (5 bases). Germline V gene data show CDR1 as SGHTA and CDR2 as FQGNSA. CDR3 length: 14 residues. Trimming took off 0 bases at V and 10 bases at J, with 13 bases between the two ends. The CDR3 loop is CASSLADSTGEQFF. The CDR3 bases are TGTGCCAGCAGCTTAGCGGACTCCACCGGGGAGCAGTTCTTC.

Only a few counts were recorded for this clone. The rearrangement links TRBV4-1 to TRBJ1-5, with D tentatively TRBD1 (5 bases). The V end lost 1 base, the J end lost 5 bases, and 15 bases lay between the germline ends. The CDR3 covers 16 residues. Germline loops: CDR1 MGHRA, CDR2 YSYEKL. The CDR3 spells CASSQVWGIADQPQHF. For the CDR3, the DNA is TGCGCCAGCAGCCAAGTGTGGGGGATAGCGGATCAGCCCCAGCATTTT.

The chain joins TRBV10-1 to TRBJ2-3; D assignment may be TRBD1 or TRBD2 (5 bases each). CDR1 and CDR2 (germline): WNHNN, SYGVQD (reference sequence). This CDR3 contains 16 residues. V lost 3 bases and J lost 3, with 16 bases in between. This CDR3 is CASSDRTGHRTDTQYF. The CDR3 DNA is TGCGCCAGCAGTGACCGGACGGGGCATAGAACAGATACGCAGTATTTT.

About this clone itself: The identical CDR3 is also encoded by other nucleotide sequences in the sample. The rearrangement links TRBV19 to TRBJ1-1, with a tentative D call TRBD1 (6 bases). Germline V gene data show CDR1 as LNHDA and CDR2 as SQIVND (reference sequence). This CDR3 is 15 amino acids long. The V gene lost 3 bases and the J gene lost 0 bases, with 11 bases spanning the gap. CDR3 DNA sequence: TGTGCCAGTAGTATCGAAGGGGGGATGAACACTGAAGCTTTCTTT. The encoded protein is CASSIEGGMNTEAFF.

CDR3 DNA sequence: TGTGCCAGCAGTCTAACGGGACTGCGGCAGGTTGACGAGCAGTACTTC. It yields the protein CASSLTGLRQVDEQYF. The rearrangement joins TRBV28 to TRBJ2-7; TRBD2 might be the D (6 bases). The V end lost 5 bases, the J end lost 5 bases, and 22 bases lay between the germline ends. The CDR3 spans 16 residues. Germline CDR1 is MDHEN and CDR2 is SYDVKM.

The V call is TRBV6-1, the J call TRBJ1-5; 10 bases map to TRBD1. The CDR3 loop spans 16 amino acids. CDR1 is MNHNS and CDR2 is SASEGT in the germline V gene. J was trimmed by 7 bases and V by 4 bases; bases with no gene match: 10. The CDR3 loop is CASSVGTGEYLQPQHF. The CDR3 coding sequence is TGTGCCAGCAGTGTCGGGACAGGGGAATATTTGCAGCCCCAGCATTTT.